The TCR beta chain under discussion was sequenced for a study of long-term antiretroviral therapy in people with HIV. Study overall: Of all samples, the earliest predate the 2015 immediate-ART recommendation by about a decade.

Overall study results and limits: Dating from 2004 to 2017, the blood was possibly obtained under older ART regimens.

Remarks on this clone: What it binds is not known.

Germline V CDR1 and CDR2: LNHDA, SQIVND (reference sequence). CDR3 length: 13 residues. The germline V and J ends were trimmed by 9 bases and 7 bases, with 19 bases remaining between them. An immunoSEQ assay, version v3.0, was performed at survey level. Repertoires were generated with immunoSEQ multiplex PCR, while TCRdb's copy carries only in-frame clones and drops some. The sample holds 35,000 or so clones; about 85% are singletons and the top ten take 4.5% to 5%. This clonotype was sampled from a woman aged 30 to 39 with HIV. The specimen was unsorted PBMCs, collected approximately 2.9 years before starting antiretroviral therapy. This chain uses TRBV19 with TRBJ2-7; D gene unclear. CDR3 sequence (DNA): TGTGCCAGCGCATCTTCGTATGGGAATGAGCAGTACTTC. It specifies CASASSYGNEQYF.